This passage covers 2 T cell receptor beta chains from one sample sequenced in a study of blood T cell repertoires in COVID-19. The protocol was immunoSEQ multiplex PCR, while the TCRdb copy is restricted to in-frame clones and leaves out a portion. Seen here are about 270,000 clones, about 89% observed once, and the top ten hold around 9.5%. The material sequenced was peripheral blood. These receptor sequences come from a man aged 40-55 years who had recovered from COVID-19.

This sequence joins TRBV14 and TRBJ2-6, with D maybe TRBD2 (6 bases). The germline V gene encodes CDR1 SGHDN and CDR2 FVKESK. CDR3 length: 16 amino acids. With 4 bases removed from V and 2 bases from J, the gap between germline ends came to 12 bases. Here the CDR3 reads CASSLQGGAGANVLTF. CDR3 in DNA: TGTGCCAGCAGCCTCCAGGGAGGAGCTGGGGCCAACGTCCTGACTTTC.

The chain is built from TRBV20-1 and TRBJ2-1; no firm D call. Germline V gene lookup returns CDR1 DFQATT and CDR2 SNEGSKA (reference sequence). The CDR3 is 15 residues long. V lost 3 bases and J lost 10, with 22 bases in between. CDR3 amino acids: CSASDYTSGQAEQFF. The CDR3 DNA is TGCAGTGCTAGTGATTATACATCAGGCCAGGCAGAGCAGTTCTTC.